Below, 9 T cell receptor beta chains from the same sample are listed, as sequenced in a study of radiation and T cells in renal cell carcinoma. The time point: blood 2 weeks post-SBRT. Treatment indicated: 15 Gy SBRT to primary tumor, nephrectomy 4 weeks later. Only in-frame clones appear in the TCRdb table, and some are missing; sequencing was by immunoSEQ multiplex PCR. The sample carries some 72,000 clones, around 76% recorded once. The material was blood, obtained from a patient whose treatment included radiotherapy and nephrectomy. All receptors derive from a man aged 60 to 75 with renal cell carcinoma.

The chain couples TRBV2 to TRBJ1-6, with D tentatively TRBD1 (5 bases). V was pared by 9 bases and J by 14 bases, with 20 bases between. Germline-derived CDR1 and CDR2 are SNHLY and FYNNEI. The CDR3 length is 13 residues. This CDR3 reads CASYRGHRQTLHF. The CDR3 DNA follows: TGTGCCAGTTATAGAGGACACAGACAGACCCTCCACTTT.

This chain uses TRBV4-2 with TRBJ2-3, with TRBD2 matching 8 bases. The germline V gene encodes CDR1 LGHNA and CDR2 YNFKEQ. This CDR3 is built from 15 residues. V was pared by 6 bases and J by 2 bases, with 7 bases of the junction left unmatched. The CDR3 loop is CASRRLLADTDTQYF. The CDR3 nucleotides read TGTGCCAGCAGACGCCTACTAGCGGACACAGATACGCAGTATTTT.

The chain links TRBV19 to TRBJ1-2; 7 bases are a match to TRBD1. This CDR3 contains 13 residues. CDR1 LNHDA and CDR2 SQIVND come from the germline V gene (reference sequence). The trim removed 3 bases at V and 4 bases at J, leaving 2 bases unmatched. The CDR3 protein is CASSIRTGYGYTF. In nucleotides, the CDR3 is TGTGCCAGTAGTATTCGGACAGGCTATGGCTACACCTTC.

This clone was observed once. The chain recombines TRBV5-1 with TRBJ2-1; 9 bases are a match to TRBD2. CDR3 length: 15 amino acids. Per germline, CDR1 SGHRS and CDR2 YFSETQ. J was trimmed by 6 bases and V by 4 bases; bases with no gene match: 8. CDR3 nucleotide sequence: TGCGCCAGCAGCCTTGTAGCGGGAGCTCGCAATGAGCAGTTCTTC. It is translated as CASSLVAGARNEQFF.

The rearrangement joins TRBV4-1 to TRBJ2-5; D is perhaps TRBD1 (6 bases). The DNA end favors TRBJ2-7, so the J call may be wrong. This CDR3 has 15 amino acids. Germline V gives CDR1 MGHRA, CDR2 YSYEKL. The CDR3 spells CASSQPTGSSYEQYF. The CDR3 region has the DNA TGCGCCAGCAGCCAACCAACAGGGAGCTCCTACGAGCAGTACTTC.

The chain is built from TRBV7-9 and TRBJ1-5; a weak D match, TRBD1 (6 bases). This CDR3 has 16 amino acids. Germline V gene lookup returns CDR1 SEHNR and CDR2 FQNEAQ (reference sequence). The V gene lost 3 bases and the J gene lost 10 bases, with 22 bases spanning the gap. The CDR3 sequence is CASSLDLGHTISPQHF. The DNA of the CDR3 is TGTGCCAGCAGCTTGGATTTGGGACACACAATCAGTCCCCAGCATTTT.

This chain joins TRBV6-1 and TRBJ2-1, with D uncertain. V dropped 2 bases and J dropped 5 bases, with 4 bases sitting between them. Germline-derived CDR1 and CDR2 are MNHNS and SASEGT. The CDR3 consists of 12 residues. The CDR3 bases are TGTGCCAGCAGTGAACGGAACAATGAGCAGTTCTTC. It specifies CASSERNNEQFF.

This chain joins TRBV28 and TRBJ1-2; tentative D call: TRBD1 (6 bases). The CDR3 extends over 16 amino acids. V lost 6 bases to trimming and J lost 7 bases, with 24 bases between them. CDR1 MDHEN and CDR2 SYDVKM come from the germline V gene. In DNA form, the CDR3 reads TGTGCCAGCAGCCCAGGGGATGGCCTGTGGGCTCTTGGCTACACCTTC. Protein: CASSPGDGLWALGYTF.

This clone came up once. This chain connects TRBV14 to TRBJ1-1; D unresolved. V gave up 4 bases and J gave up 0 bases, with 12 bases separating them. Per germline, CDR1 SGHDN and CDR2 FVKESK. The CDR3 is 15 amino acids. The CDR3 DNA reads TGTGCCAGCAGCCCGCAGGCGCAGCTGAACACTGAAGCTTTCTTT. It encodes CASSPQAQLNTEAFF.